This paragraph covers one T cell receptor (beta chain) sequence. Its antigen is not identified. This record comes from a study of OX40 agonist ivuxolimab in advanced cancers. Overall study: It was ivuxolimab, an agonistic anti-OX40 (CD134) antibody, that patients were treated with. Cohort: 80% to 85% men, mean age 60, aged about 23 to 79. Study conclusions and caveats: CD4+ T cells averaged fewer expanded clones than CD8+ T cells.

Patients with a history of autoimmune disease or on systemic immunosuppression were excluded. Germline assignment: CDR1 SGHDN and CDR2 FVKESK. CDR3 length equals 13 residues. Between the trimmed V and J ends, which lost 4 bases and 2 bases, there was a span of 5 bases. The protocol was immunoSEQ multiplex PCR, while the TCRdb copy is restricted to in-frame clones and leaves out a portion. This table holds about 70,000 clones, roughly 89% found once. The chain recombines TRBV14 with TRBJ2-2, with D hard to call. The specimen comprised CD4+ or CD8+ T cells sorted from blood, sampled in a trial of the OX40 agonist ivuxolimab. The receptor was isolated from an adult with an advanced solid tumor such as melanoma, head and neck, liver or kidney cancer. For the CDR3, the DNA is TGTGCCAGCAGCCTCATCAACACCGGGGAGCTGTTTTTT. It codes for CASSLINTGELFF. Combining the CDR3 with reference TRBV14 and TRBJ2-2 gives the whole variable domain EAGVTQFPSHSVIEKGQTVTLRCDPISGHDNLYWYRRVMGKEIKFLLHFVKESKQDESGMPNNRFLAERTGGTYSTLKVQPAELEDSGVYFCASSLINTGELFFGEGSRLTVL.